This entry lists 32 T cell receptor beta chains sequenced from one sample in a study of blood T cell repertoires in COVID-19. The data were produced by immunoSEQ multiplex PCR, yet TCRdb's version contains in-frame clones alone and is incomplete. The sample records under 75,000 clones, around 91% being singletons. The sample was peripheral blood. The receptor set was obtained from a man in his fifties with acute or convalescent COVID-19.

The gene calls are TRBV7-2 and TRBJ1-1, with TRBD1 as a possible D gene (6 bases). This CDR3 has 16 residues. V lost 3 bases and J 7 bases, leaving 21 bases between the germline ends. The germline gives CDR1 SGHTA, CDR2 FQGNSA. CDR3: CASSFSLGAGVSEAFF. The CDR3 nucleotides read TGTGCCAGCAGCTTCTCCTTGGGGGCAGGGGTAAGTGAAGCTTTCTTT.

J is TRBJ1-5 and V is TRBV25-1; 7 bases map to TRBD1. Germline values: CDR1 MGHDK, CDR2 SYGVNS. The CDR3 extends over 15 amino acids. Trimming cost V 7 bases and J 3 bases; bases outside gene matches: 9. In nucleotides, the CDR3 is TGTGCCAGCACCCCTCTAGGACAGGTCAATCAGCCCCAGCATTTT. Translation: CASTPLGQVNQPQHF.

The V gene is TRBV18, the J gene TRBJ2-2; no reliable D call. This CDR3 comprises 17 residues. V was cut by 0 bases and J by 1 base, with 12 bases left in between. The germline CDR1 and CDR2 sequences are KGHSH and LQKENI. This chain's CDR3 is CASSPPSGAENTGELFF. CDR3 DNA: TGTGCCAGCTCACCACCTTCGGGTGCAGAGAACACCGGGGAGCTGTTTTTT.

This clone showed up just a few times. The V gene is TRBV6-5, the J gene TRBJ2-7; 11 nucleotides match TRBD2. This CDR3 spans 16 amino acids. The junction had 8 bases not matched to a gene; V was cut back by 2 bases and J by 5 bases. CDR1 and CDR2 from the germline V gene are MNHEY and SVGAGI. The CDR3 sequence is CASSYEPSGRSHEQYV. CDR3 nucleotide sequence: TGTGCCAGCAGTTACGAGCCTAGCGGGAGGTCCCACGAGCAGTACGTC.

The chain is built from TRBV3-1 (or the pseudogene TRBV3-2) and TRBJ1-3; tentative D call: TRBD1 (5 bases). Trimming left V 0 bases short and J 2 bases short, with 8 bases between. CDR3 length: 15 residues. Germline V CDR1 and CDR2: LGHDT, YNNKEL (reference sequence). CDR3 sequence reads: CASSQEGRAGNTIYF. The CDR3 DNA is TGTGCCAGCAGCCAAGAGGGCAGGGCTGGAAACACCATATATTTT.

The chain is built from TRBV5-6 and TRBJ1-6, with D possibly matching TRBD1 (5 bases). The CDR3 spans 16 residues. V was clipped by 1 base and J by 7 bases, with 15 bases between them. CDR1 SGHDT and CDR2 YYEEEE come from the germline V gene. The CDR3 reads CASSLLSGASNSPLHF. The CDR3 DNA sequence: TGTGCCAGCAGCTTGTTGAGTGGGGCCAGCAATTCACCCCTCCACTTT. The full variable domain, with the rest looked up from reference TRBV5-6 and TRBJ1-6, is DAGVTQSPTHLIKTRGQQVTLRCSPKSGHDTVSWYQQALGQGPQFIFQYYEEEERQRGNFPDRFSGHQFPNYSSELNVNALLLGDSALYLCASSLLSGASNSPLHFGNGTRLTVT.

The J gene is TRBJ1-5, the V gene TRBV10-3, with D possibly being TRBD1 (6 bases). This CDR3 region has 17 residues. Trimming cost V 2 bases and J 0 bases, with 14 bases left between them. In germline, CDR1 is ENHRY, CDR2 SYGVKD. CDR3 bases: TGTGCCATCAGTGAGACAGGGACATTCGATAGCAATCAGCCCCAGCATTTT. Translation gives CAISETGTFDSNQPQHF.

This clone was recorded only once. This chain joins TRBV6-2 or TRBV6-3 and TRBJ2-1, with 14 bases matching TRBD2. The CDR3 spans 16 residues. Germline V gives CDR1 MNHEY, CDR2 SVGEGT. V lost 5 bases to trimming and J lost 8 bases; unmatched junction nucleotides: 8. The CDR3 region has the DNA TGTGCCAGCAGTGAGACTAGCGGGAGGGCTTCTGATGAGCAGTTCTTC. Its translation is CASSETSGRASDEQFF.

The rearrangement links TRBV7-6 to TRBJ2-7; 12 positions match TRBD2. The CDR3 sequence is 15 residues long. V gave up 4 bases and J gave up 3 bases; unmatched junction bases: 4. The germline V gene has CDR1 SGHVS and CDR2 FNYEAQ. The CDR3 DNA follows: TGTGCCAGCAGCTCCACTAGCGGGAGGTTCTACGAGCAGTACTTC. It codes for CASSSTSGRFYEQYF.

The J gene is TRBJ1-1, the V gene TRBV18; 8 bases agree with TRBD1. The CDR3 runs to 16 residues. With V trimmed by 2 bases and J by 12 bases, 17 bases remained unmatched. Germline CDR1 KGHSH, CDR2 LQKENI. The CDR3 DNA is TGTGCCAGCTCACCAGGACAGGGTGGCTTCAAGGCTCTGACTTTCTTT. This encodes CASSPGQGGFKALTFF.

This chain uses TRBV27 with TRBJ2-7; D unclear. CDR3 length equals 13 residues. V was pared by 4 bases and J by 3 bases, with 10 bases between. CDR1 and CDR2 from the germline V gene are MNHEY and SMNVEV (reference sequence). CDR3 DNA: TGTGCCAGCAGTTGGGCCAGAAACTACGAGCAGTACTTC. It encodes CASSWARNYEQYF.

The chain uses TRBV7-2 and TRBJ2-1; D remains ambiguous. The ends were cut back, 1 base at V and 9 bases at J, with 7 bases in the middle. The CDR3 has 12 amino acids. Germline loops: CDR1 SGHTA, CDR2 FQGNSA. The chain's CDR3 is CASSLVAPEQFF. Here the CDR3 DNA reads TGTGCCAGCAGCTTAGTAGCCCCTGAGCAGTTCTTC.

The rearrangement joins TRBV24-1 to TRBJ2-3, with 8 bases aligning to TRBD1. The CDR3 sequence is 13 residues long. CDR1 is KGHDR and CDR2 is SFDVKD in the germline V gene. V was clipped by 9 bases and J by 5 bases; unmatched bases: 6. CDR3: CATAGQGQDTQYF. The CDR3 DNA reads TGTGCCACCGCCGGACAGGGACAAGATACGCAGTATTTT.

The CDR3, as DNA: TGTGCCAGCCGAGTTACTAGCGGGAGATCCGGTAGGCCGTTCTTC. This sequence encodes CASRVTSGRSGRPFF. The V gene is TRBV19, the J gene TRBJ2-1; 11 positions agree with TRBD2. Germline CDR1 and CDR2: LNHDA and SQIVND (reference sequence). There are 15 residues in the CDR3. The ends lost 9 bases at V and 15 bases at J; junction bases unmatched: 19.

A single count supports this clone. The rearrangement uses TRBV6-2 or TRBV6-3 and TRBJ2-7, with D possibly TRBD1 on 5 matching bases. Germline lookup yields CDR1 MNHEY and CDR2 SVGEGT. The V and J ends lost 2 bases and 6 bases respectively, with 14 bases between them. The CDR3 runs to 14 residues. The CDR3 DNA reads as TGTGCCAGCAGTTACCTGACAGCCAGTTCCGAGCAGTACGTC. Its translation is CASSYLTASSEQYV.

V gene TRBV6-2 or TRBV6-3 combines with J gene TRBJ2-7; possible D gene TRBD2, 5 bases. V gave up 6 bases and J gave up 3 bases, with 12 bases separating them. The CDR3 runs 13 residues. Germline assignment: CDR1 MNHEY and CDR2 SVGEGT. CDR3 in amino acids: CASSNVEGYEQYF. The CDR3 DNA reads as TGTGCCAGCAGCAACGTAGAGGGCTACGAGCAGTACTTC.

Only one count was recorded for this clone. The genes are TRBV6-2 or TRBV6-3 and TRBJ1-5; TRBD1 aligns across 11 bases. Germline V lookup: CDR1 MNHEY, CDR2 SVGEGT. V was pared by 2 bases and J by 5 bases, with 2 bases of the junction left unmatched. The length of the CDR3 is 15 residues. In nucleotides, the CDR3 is TGTGCCAGCAGTTACGGACAGGGGGCTCATCAGCCCCAGCATTTT. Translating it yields CASSYGQGAHQPQHF.

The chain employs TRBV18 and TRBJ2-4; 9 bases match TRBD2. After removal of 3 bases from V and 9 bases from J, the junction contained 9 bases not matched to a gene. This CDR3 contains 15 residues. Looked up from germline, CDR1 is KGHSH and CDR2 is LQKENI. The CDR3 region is CASSPGGRALGIQYF. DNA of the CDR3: TGTGCCAGCTCACCGGGCGGGAGGGCCCTCGGCATTCAGTACTTC.

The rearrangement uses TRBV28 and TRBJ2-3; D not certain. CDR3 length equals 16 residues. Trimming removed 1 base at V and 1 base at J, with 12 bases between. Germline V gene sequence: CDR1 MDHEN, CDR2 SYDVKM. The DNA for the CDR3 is TGTGCCAGCAGTTTATCGCGAGCCGAGGGCACAGATACGCAGTATTTT. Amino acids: CASSLSRAEGTDTQYF.

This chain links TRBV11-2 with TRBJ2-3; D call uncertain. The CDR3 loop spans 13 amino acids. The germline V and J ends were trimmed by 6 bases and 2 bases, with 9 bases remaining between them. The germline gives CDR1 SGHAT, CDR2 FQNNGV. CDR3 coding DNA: TGTGCCAGCAGTTCCCCTCCCACAGATACGCAGTATTTT. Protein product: CASSSPPTDTQYF.

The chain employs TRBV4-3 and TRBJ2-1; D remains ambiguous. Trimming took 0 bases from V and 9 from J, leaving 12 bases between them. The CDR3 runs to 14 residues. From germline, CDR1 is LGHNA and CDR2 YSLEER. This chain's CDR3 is CASSQDIGWAEQFF. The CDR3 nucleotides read TGCGCCAGCAGCCAAGATATCGGCTGGGCTGAGCAGTTCTTC.

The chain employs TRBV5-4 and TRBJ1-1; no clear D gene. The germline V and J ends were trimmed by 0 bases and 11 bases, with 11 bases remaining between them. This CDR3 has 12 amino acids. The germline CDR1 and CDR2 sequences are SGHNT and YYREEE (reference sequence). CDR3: CASSLERVGAFF. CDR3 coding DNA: TGTGCCAGCAGCTTGGAGAGGGTCGGTGCTTTCTTT.

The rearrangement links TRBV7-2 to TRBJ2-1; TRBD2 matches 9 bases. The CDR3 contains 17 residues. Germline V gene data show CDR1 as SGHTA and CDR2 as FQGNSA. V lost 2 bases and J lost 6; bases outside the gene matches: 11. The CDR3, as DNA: TGTGCCAGCAGCTTACTTAACGGGGCGGGAGGGGTCAATGAGCAGTTCTTC. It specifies CASSLLNGAGGVNEQFF. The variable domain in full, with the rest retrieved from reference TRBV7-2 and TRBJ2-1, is GAGVSQSPSNKVTEKGKDVELRCDPISGHTALYWYRQSLGQGLEFLIYFQGNSAPDKSGLPSDRFSAERTGGSVSTLTIQRTQQEDSAVYLCASSLLNGAGGVNEQFFGPGTRLTVL.

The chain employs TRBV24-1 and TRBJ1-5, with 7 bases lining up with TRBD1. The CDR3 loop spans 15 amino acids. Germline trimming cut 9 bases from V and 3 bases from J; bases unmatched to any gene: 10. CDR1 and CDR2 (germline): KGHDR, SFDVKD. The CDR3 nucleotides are TGTGCCACCGGAGGTGAACAGGGGAACAATCAGCCCCAGCATTTT. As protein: CATGGEQGNNQPQHF.

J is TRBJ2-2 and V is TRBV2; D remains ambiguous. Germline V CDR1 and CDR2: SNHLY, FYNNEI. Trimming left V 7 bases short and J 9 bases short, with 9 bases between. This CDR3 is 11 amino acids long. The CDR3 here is CASTRSRELFF. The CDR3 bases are TGTGCCAGCACTAGGTCCAGGGAGCTGTTTTTT.

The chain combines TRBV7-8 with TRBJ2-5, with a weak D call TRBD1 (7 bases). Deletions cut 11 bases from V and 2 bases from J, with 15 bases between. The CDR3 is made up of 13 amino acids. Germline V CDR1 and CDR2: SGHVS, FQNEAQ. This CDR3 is CASRRGQQETQYF. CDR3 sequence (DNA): TGTGCCTCCCGGCGGGGACAGCAAGAGACCCAGTACTTC. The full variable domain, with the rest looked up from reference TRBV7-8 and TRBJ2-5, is GAGVSQSPRYKVAKRGQDVALRCDPISGHVSLFWYQQALGQGPEFLTYFQNEAQLDKSGLPSDRFFAERPEGSVSTLKIQRTQQEDSAVYLCASRRGQQETQYFGPGTRLLVL.

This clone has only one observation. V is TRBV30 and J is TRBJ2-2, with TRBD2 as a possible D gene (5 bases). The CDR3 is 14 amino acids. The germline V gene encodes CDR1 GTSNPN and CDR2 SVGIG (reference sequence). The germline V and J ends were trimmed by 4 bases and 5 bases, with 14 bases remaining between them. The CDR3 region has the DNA TGTGCCTGGAACCCCACTAGTACTACCGGGGAGCTGTTTTTT. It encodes CAWNPTSTTGELFF. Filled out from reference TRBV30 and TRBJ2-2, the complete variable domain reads SQTIHQWPATLVQPVGSPLSLECTVEGTSNPNLYWYRQAAGRGLQLLFYSVGIGQISSEVPQNLSASRPQDRQFILSSKKLLLSDSGFYLCAWNPTSTTGELFFGEGSRLTVL.

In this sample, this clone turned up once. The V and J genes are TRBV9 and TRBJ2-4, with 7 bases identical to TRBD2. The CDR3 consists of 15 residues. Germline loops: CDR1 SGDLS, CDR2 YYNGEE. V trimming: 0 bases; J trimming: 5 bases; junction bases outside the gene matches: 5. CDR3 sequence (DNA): TGTGCCAGCAGCGTAGGGGGAGGGCCGGAAAACATTCAGTACTTC. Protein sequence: CASSVGGGPENIQYF. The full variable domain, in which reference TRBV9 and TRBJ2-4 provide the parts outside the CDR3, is DSGVTQTPKHLITATGQRVTLRCSPRSGDLSVYWYQQSLDQGLQFLIQYYNGEERAKGNILERFSAQQFPDLHSELNLSSLELGDSALYFCASSVGGGPENIQYFGAGTRLSVL.

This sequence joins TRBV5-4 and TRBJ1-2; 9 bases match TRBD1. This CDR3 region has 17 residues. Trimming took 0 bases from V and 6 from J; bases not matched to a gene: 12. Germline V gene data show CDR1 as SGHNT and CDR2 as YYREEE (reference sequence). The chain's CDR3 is CASSLALGQGPYNGYTF. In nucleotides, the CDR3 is TGTGCCAGCAGCTTGGCCCTAGGACAGGGGCCCTATAATGGCTACACCTTC.

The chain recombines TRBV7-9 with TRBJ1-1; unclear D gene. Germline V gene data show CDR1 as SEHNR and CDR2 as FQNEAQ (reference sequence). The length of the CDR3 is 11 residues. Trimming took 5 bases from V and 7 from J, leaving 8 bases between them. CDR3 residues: CASSLLFEAFF. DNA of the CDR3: TGTGCCAGCAGCCTACTTTTTGAAGCTTTCTTT.

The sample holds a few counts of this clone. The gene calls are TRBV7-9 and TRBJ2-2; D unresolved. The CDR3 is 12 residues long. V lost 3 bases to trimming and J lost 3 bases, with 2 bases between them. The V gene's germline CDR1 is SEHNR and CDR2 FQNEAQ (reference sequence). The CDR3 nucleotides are TGTGCCAGCAGCTTCGACACCGGGGAGCTGTTTTTT. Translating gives CASSFDTGELFF.

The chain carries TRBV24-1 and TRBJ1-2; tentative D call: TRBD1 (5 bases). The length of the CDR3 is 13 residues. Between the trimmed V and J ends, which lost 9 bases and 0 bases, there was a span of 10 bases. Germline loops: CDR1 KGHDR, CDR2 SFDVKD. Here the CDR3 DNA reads TGTGCCACCGGGGGGGACTCTAACTATGGCTACACCTTC. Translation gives CATGGDSNYGYTF.